In this sample, the clone carrying this T cell receptor (beta chain) turned up once. V was trimmed by 2 bases and J by 2 bases, leaving 13 bases between them. The CDR3 runs 15 residues. The germline V gene encodes CDR1 LNHDA and CDR2 SQIVND (reference sequence). This sample is part of a study of T cell changes during pregnancy in multiple sclerosis. This table comes from immunoSEQ multiplex PCR, and its TCRdb copy is limited to in-frame clones, with some not included. The sample contains 75,000 to 100,000 clones, roughly 91% of which appear only once. The V gene is TRBV19, the J gene TRBJ2-7, with no clear D. This TCR was sampled from a female donor in good health, enrolled as a control in a pregnancy study. The sequences come from peripheral blood, collected after pregnancy. CDR3 DNA sequence: TGTGCCAGTAGTATACCGGGTCCTGGCCCCTACGAGCAGTACTTC. Residues: CASSIPGPGPYEQYF. The full variable domain, in which reference TRBV19 and TRBJ2-7 provide the parts outside the CDR3, is DGGITQSPKYLFRKEGQNVTLSCEQNLNHDAMYWYRQDPGQGLRLIYYSQIVNDFQKGDIAEGYSVSREKKESFPLTVTSAQKNPTAFYLCASSIPGPGPYEQYFGPGTRLTVT.